The 28 T cell receptor beta chains below all came from one sample that was sequenced in a study of blood T cell repertoires in COVID-19. Only in-frame clones appear in the TCRdb table, and some are missing; sequencing was by immunoSEQ multiplex PCR. The sample includes a few hundred thousand clones, approximately 90% of them seen just once. The sequencing input was peripheral blood. These receptors were obtained from a woman between 45 and 65 years old with COVID-19, enrolled during active disease.

The chain joins TRBV9 to TRBJ2-3, with TRBD2 matching over 13 bases. The CDR3 spans 16 residues. V lost 4 bases to trimming and J lost 1 base; unmatched junction nucleotides: 3. Germline-derived CDR1 and CDR2 are SGDLS and YYNGEE. The DNA for the CDR3 is TGTGCCAGCAGCCCCGGGACTAGCGGGGGCACAGATACGCAGTATTTT. Amino acid sequence: CASSPGTSGGTDTQYF. Looking up the rest from reference TRBV9 and TRBJ2-3 gives the full variable domain: DSGVTQTPKHLITATGQRVTLRCSPRSGDLSVYWYQQSLDQGLQFLIQYYNGEERAKGNILERFSAQQFPDLHSELNLSSLELGDSALYFCASSPGTSGGTDTQYFGPGTRLTVL.

The chain carries TRBV6-1 and TRBJ1-5; perhaps TRBD1 as D (5 bases). The germline gives CDR1 MNHNS, CDR2 SASEGT. This CDR3 region has 17 residues. Between the trimmed V and J ends, which lost 2 bases and 7 bases, there was a span of 21 bases. CDR3 DNA: TGTGCCAGCAGTGAACGGGGGGGGGACGACCGTCAACAGCCCCAGCATTTT. Amino acid sequence: CASSERGGDDRQQPQHF.

J is TRBJ1-2 and V is TRBV5-5; the D is unclear. Germline CDR1 SGHKS, CDR2 YYEKEE (reference sequence). Trimming removed 1 base at V and 3 bases at J, with 10 bases between. The CDR3 extends over 14 amino acids. This CDR3 is CASSLRGRDYGYTF. In DNA, the CDR3 is TGTGCCAGCAGCTTGAGAGGGAGGGACTATGGCTACACCTTC.

The rearrangement joins TRBV4-1 to TRBJ2-1, with D unresolved. Germline CDR1 is MGHRA and CDR2 is YSYEKL. This CDR3 spans 14 amino acids. Trimming removed 7 bases at V and 10 bases at J, with 20 bases between. The CDR3 loop is CASTRSREFGEQFF. The CDR3 nucleotides read TGCGCCAGCACCCGGAGTCGCGAATTCGGAGAGCAGTTCTTC.

This rearrangement joins TRBV19 to TRBJ2-7, with 9 bases that match TRBD1. Germline V gene data show CDR1 as LNHDA and CDR2 as SQIVND (reference sequence). The CDR3 totals 16 residues. J was trimmed by 2 bases and V by 5 bases; bases with no gene match: 10. The CDR3 bases are TGTGCCAGTAGTTCCGGACAGGGGTGGGGTCCCTACGAGCAGTACTTC. It specifies CASSSGQGWGPYEQYF.

The chain combines TRBV5-8 with TRBJ1-5; possibly TRBD1 for D (5 bases). The CDR3 length is 15 residues. The V gene's germline CDR1 is SGHTS and CDR2 YDEGEE. V dropped 2 bases and J dropped 1 base, with 10 bases sitting between them. CDR3 DNA: TGTGCCAGCAGCTTCCAGGGAAGGAGCAATCAGCCCCAGCATTTT. Its protein is CASSFQGRSNQPQHF. Complete variable domain (other parts from reference TRBV5-8 and TRBJ1-5): EAGVTQSPTHLIKTRGQQATLRCSPISGHTSVYWYQQALGLGLQFLLWYDEGEERNRGNFPPRFSGRQFPNYSSELNVNALELEDSALYLCASSFQGRSNQPQHFGDGTRLSIL.

The chain combines TRBV19 with TRBJ1-5; unclear D gene. The CDR3 runs to 13 residues. Germline lookup yields CDR1 LNHDA and CDR2 SQIVND (reference sequence). The V and J ends lost 3 bases and 5 bases respectively, with 8 bases between them. CDR3 in DNA: TGTGCCAGTAGTATGCGGATTGATCAGCCCCAGCATTTT. Its protein is CASSMRIDQPQHF. Supplemented by reference TRBV19 and TRBJ1-5, the full variable domain reads DGGITQSPKYLFRKEGQNVTLSCEQNLNHDAMYWYRQDPGQGLRLIYYSQIVNDFQKGDIAEGYSVSREKKESFPLTVTSAQKNPTAFYLCASSMRIDQPQHFGDGTRLSIL.

V and J are TRBV2 and TRBJ2-3; 14 positions agree with TRBD2. Unmatched junction bases numbered 7, after V lost 5 bases and J lost 6 bases. Germline V gene data show CDR1 as SNHLY and CDR2 as FYNNEI. The CDR3 extends over 16 amino acids. The CDR3 DNA is TGTGCCAGCAGTACCGGGACTAGCGGGGGATGGGATACGCAGTATTTT. Translation gives CASSTGTSGGWDTQYF.

The chain employs TRBV5-6 and TRBJ1-1, with 7 bases fitting TRBD1. The V gene's germline CDR1 is SGHDT and CDR2 YYEEEE. The CDR3 runs to 13 residues. With V trimmed by 2 bases and J by 7 bases, 5 bases remained unmatched. The CDR3 is CASSLQGRGEAFF. The CDR3 DNA is TGTGCCAGCAGCTTACAGGGGCGGGGTGAAGCTTTCTTT.

The V and J genes are TRBV3-1 (or the pseudogene TRBV3-2) and TRBJ2-3, with 9 bases identical to TRBD2. The J segment lost 3 bases and the V segment lost 4 bases, leaving 5 bases of the junction unmatched. Germline values: CDR1 LGHDT, CDR2 YNNKEL (reference sequence). There are 15 residues in the CDR3. In DNA, the CDR3 is TGTGCCAGCAGCCGGACTAGCGAGATGACAGATACGCAGTATTTT. Encoded protein: CASSRTSEMTDTQYF.

The chain employs TRBV10-3 and TRBJ1-1; TRBD1 is a possible D gene (6 bases). Trimming shortened V by 3 bases and J by 4 bases, and 6 bases separated the two germline ends. Germline assignment: CDR1 ENHRY and CDR2 SYGVKD. The CDR3 contains 12 residues. The CDR3 DNA reads as TGTGCCATCAGTGACAGGGGCACTGAAGCTTTCTTT. As protein: CAISDRGTEAFF.

This chain links TRBV19 with TRBJ2-7; 7 nucleotides match TRBD2. This CDR3 has 16 residues. Losses at the gene ends were 1 base for V and 3 bases for J; bases not matched to a gene: 9. Germline values: CDR1 LNHDA, CDR2 SQIVND (reference sequence). The CDR3 loop is CASSIVFAAGLYEQYF. The DNA for the CDR3 is TGTGCCAGTAGTATAGTTTTCGCAGCGGGGCTCTACGAGCAGTACTTC.

This chain joins TRBV6-5 and TRBJ1-2; TRBD1 agrees at 7 bases. With V trimmed by 0 bases and J by 7 bases, 8 bases remained unmatched. Germline lookup yields CDR1 MNHEY and CDR2 SVGAGI. This CDR3 has 15 amino acids. The CDR3 DNA sequence: TGTGCCAGCAGTTACTCCACGCGAAACAGGGGTGGCTACACCTTC. Amino acid sequence: CASSYSTRNRGGYTF.

This chain joins TRBV11-2 and TRBJ1-4; tentative D call: TRBD1 (6 bases). The CDR3 totals 14 residues. Looked up from germline, CDR1 is SGHAT and CDR2 is FQNNGV. Trimming left V 1 base short and J 5 bases short, with 8 bases between. The CDR3 spells CASSLGQGNEKLFF. The CDR3 region has the DNA TGTGCCAGCAGCTTAGGTCAGGGGAATGAAAAACTGTTTTTT.

The chain employs TRBV18 and TRBJ2-3, with TRBD1 matching 8 bases. The CDR3 consists of 16 residues. J gave up 0 bases and V 3 bases, and 5 bases lay outside the gene matches. Germline values: CDR1 KGHSH, CDR2 LQKENI. The CDR3 sequence: CASSPSGQGSTDTQYF. Written as DNA, the CDR3 is TGTGCCAGCTCACCCTCAGGACAGGGAAGCACAGATACGCAGTATTTT.

The chain links TRBV19 to TRBJ2-6; D might be TRBD2 (6 bases). CDR1 and CDR2 (germline): LNHDA, SQIVND (reference sequence). The CDR3 has 14 amino acids. Trimming took off 10 bases at V and 4 bases at J, with 14 bases between the two ends. The CDR3: CATNAGPGANVLTF. The DNA for the CDR3 is TGTGCCACGAACGCGGGGCCCGGGGCCAACGTCCTGACTTTC.

This chain links TRBV27 with TRBJ2-7; 7 bases fit TRBD1. This CDR3 has 16 amino acids. J was trimmed by 4 bases and V by 5 bases; bases with no gene match: 14. Germline-derived CDR1 and CDR2 are MNHEY and SMNVEV (reference sequence). The CDR3 DNA follows: TGTGCCAGCAGTCTGACCCTGACAGGGAGAGGTTACGAGCAGTACTTC. This sequence encodes CASSLTLTGRGYEQYF.

V gene TRBV27 combines with J gene TRBJ2-1, with 12 nucleotides matching TRBD2. V shed 3 bases, J shed 10 bases, and the junction held 13 bases outside the gene matches. The CDR3 runs to 17 residues. CDR1 and CDR2 from the germline V gene are MNHEY and SMNVEV (reference sequence). CDR3 loop: CASSLGRASGGVDEQFF. CDR3 in DNA: TGTGCCAGCAGTTTGGGGCGGGCTAGCGGGGGGGTAGACGAGCAGTTCTTC.

This sequence joins TRBV29-1 and TRBJ1-2; D remains ambiguous. Germline CDR1 SQVTM, CDR2 ANQGSEA. CDR3 length equals 11 residues. V was trimmed by 6 bases and J by 7 bases, leaving 12 bases between them. The chain's CDR3 is CSVHTGSGYTF. DNA of the CDR3: TGCAGCGTACACACCGGGAGTGGCTACACCTTC.

This chain connects TRBV28 to TRBJ1-2; D is perhaps TRBD1 (6 bases). The CDR3 is 16 amino acids. Germline CDR1 is MDHEN and CDR2 is SYDVKM. Trimming cost V 1 base and J 6 bases, with 18 bases left between them. The DNA for the CDR3 is TGTGCCAGCAGTTTATCATTGGGGGCGCTAAGTCATGGCTACACCTTC. It is translated as CASSLSLGALSHGYTF.

The V and J genes are TRBV19 and TRBJ2-1, with 7 bases matching TRBD2. In germline, CDR1 is LNHDA, CDR2 SQIVND (reference sequence). The V and J ends lost 6 bases and 4 bases, in that order; junction bases with no gene match: 9. This CDR3 spans 15 amino acids. This CDR3 reads CASSRSGVPYNEQFF. CDR3 DNA: TGTGCCAGTAGCCGAAGCGGGGTCCCGTACAATGAGCAGTTCTTC.

This chain uses TRBV2 with TRBJ2-7; 7 bases are a match to TRBD2. The CDR3 has 15 residues. The trim removed 5 bases at V and 4 bases at J, leaving 11 bases unmatched. Germline V lookup: CDR1 SNHLY, CDR2 FYNNEI. The CDR3 bases are TGTGCCAGCAGTTCGGTGGGGAGGGCTGAATACGAGCAGTACTTC. Translating gives CASSSVGRAEYEQYF.

This chain joins TRBV25-1 and TRBJ2-3, with a tentative D call TRBD2 (5 bases). This CDR3 is 16 amino acids long. V lost 4 bases, J lost 0 bases, and 14 bases lay in between. Germline values: CDR1 MGHDK, CDR2 SYGVNS. The CDR3 DNA sequence: TGTGCCAGCAGTGGGACTCCTCCCTCCAGCACAGATACGCAGTATTTT. Its protein is CASSGTPPSSTDTQYF. Full variable domain (missing parts from reference TRBV25-1 and TRBJ2-3): EADIYQTPRYLVIGTGKKITLECSQTMGHDKMYWYQQDPGMELHLIHYSYGVNSTEKGDLSSESTVSRIRTEHFPLTLESARPSHTSQYLCASSGTPPSSTDTQYFGPGTRLTVL.

The chain recombines TRBV2 with TRBJ1-4, with D possibly being TRBD1 (5 bases). The CDR3 runs to 14 residues. V lost 8 bases and J 1 base, leaving 11 bases between the germline ends. Germline V gene data show CDR1 as SNHLY and CDR2 as FYNNEI. CDR3 protein: CASGRGGTNEKLFF. The CDR3 region has the DNA TGTGCCAGCGGGAGGGGAGGAACTAATGAAAAACTGTTTTTT.

The chain is built from TRBV6-5 and TRBJ1-4; weak D call: TRBD1 (5 bases). Between the trimmed V and J ends, which lost 6 bases and 5 bases, there was a span of 10 bases. The germline gives CDR1 MNHEY, CDR2 SVGAGI. The CDR3 length is 13 residues. CDR3 sequence reads: CASRDSGNEKLFF. CDR3 bases: TGTGCCAGCAGAGACAGTGGAAATGAAAAACTGTTTTTT.

V is TRBV5-6 and J is TRBJ2-7; D is undetermined. V gave up 0 bases and J gave up 3 bases, with 7 bases separating them. The CDR3 is 13 amino acids. In germline, CDR1 is SGHDT, CDR2 YYEEEE. This CDR3 is CASSLGRLYEQYF. For the CDR3, the DNA is TGTGCCAGCAGCTTGGGCAGACTCTACGAGCAGTACTTC.

The gene calls are TRBV3-1 (or the pseudogene TRBV3-2) and TRBJ1-2; tentative D call: TRBD1 (5 bases). The CDR3 is 18 amino acids. The germline V gene has CDR1 LGHDT and CDR2 YNNKEL (reference sequence). V lost 1 base and J lost 6, with 24 bases in between. Here the CDR3 reads CASSQGQSSSTVAHGYTF. CDR3 coding DNA: TGTGCCAGCAGCCAAGGACAGAGCTCATCTACCGTAGCCCATGGCTACACCTTC.

This clone was seen a handful of times. The V and J genes are TRBV30 and TRBJ1-6; D perhaps matches TRBD1 (6 bases). The germline CDR1 and CDR2 sequences are GTSNPN and SVGIG (reference sequence). The CDR3 covers 15 residues. Trimming removed 5 bases from V and 7 bases from J, with 18 bases in between. The CDR3 region has the DNA TGTGCCTGGGGGGGCCCAGGGAATAGGAATTCACCCCTCCACTTT. Encoded protein: CAWGGPGNRNSPLHF.